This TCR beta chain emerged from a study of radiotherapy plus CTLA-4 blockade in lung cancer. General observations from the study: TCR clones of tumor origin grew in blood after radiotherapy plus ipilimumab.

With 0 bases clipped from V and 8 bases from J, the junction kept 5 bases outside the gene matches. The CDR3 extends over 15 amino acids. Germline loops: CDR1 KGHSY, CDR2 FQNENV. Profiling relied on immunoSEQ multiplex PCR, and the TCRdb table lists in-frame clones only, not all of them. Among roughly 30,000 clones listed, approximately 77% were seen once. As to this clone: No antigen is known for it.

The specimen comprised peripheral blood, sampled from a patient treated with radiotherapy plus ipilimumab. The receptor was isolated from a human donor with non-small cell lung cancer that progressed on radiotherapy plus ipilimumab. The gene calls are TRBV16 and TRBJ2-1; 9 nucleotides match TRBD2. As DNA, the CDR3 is TGTGCCAGCAGCCAATCTTGGACTAGCGTCGATGAGCAGTTCTTC. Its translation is CASSQSWTSVDEQFF.